The count of the clone carrying this TCR beta chain is one. Its antigen is undetermined. It was patients with CD8+CD57+ cell expansion by flow cytometry who were chosen for sequencing. Patients, without exception, had severe acquired aplastic anemia. The blood sampling took place in patients who had so far received no therapy. With V trimmed by 8 bases and J by 4 bases, 8 bases remained unmatched. The CDR3 sequence is 17 residues long. Germline V gives CDR1 SGHAT, CDR2 FQDESV (reference sequence). This sample stems from a study of CD8+CD57+ T cells in acquired aplastic anemia. Across the study: The mean DNA yield obtained from sorted CD4+ and CD8+ cells came to roughly 3.4 ug. Regarding the study as a whole: Patients did not significantly differ from controls in CD8+ Simpson's diversity.

The TCR beta profiling, which covered VDJ combination and CDR3 sequence, was carried out using genomic DNA as the template. TCRdb recomputed calls from the reads with MiXCR, one row per CDR3 protein. Among around 170,000 distinct CDR3 sequences listed, around half were seen once. This receptor was identified in a human donor with aplastic anemia. The sequenced sample consisted of sorted CD4+, CD8+, or CD8+CD57+ T cells (not recorded which) from PBMCs. The chain links TRBV11-1 to TRBJ2-2; 15 bases line up with TRBD2. The CDR3: CASVGLAGGSRTGELFF. CDR3 in DNA: TGTGCCAGCGTCGGACTAGCGGGGGGGTCGCGCACCGGGGAGCTGTTTTTT.